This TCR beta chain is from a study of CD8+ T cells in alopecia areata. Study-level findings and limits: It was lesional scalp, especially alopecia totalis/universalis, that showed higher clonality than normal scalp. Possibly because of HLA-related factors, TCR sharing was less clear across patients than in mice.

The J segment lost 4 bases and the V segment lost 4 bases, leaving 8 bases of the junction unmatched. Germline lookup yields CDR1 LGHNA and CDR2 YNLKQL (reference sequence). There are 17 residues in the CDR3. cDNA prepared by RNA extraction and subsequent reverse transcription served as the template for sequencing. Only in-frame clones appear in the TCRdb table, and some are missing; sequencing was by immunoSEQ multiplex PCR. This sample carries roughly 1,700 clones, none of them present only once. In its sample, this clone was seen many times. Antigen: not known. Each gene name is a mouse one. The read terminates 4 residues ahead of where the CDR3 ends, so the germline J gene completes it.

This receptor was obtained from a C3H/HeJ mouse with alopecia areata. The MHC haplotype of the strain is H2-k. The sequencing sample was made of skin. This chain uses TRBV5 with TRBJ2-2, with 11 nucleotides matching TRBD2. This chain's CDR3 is CASSPDWGGQRTGQLYF. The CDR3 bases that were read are TGTGCCAGCAGCCCCGACTGGGGGGGACAACGCACCGGG.